The clone carrying this T cell receptor (beta chain) has ten or more counts. MiXCR was run by TCRdb on the RT-PCR reads, yielding one entry per CDR3 protein. The table shows 500,000 to 600,000 distinct CDR3 sequences, with 11% occurring only once. This sample was taken from a study of response to subunit inactivated influenza vaccine. Trimming took 3 bases from V and 4 from J, leaving 7 bases between them. This CDR3 has 13 residues. Germline CDR1 reads SGHAT; CDR2 reads FQNNGV. The same sample was also used in a study of T cells expressing NK-cell markers. Per that study: 5'RACE template switching built TCR beta cDNA with unique molecular identifiers. A handful of donors likewise had their CD3+CD56-NKG2C+ fraction led by these clonotypes.

This sequence originates from a man over 45 who received an inactivated influenza vaccine. The material was PBMCs from blood, obtained on the day of vaccination. The rearrangement uses TRBV11-2 and TRBJ2-1; D unclear. The CDR3, as DNA: TGTGCCAGCAGCTTCGACGGGTACAATGAGCAGTTCTTC. Its translation is CASSFDGYNEQFF.